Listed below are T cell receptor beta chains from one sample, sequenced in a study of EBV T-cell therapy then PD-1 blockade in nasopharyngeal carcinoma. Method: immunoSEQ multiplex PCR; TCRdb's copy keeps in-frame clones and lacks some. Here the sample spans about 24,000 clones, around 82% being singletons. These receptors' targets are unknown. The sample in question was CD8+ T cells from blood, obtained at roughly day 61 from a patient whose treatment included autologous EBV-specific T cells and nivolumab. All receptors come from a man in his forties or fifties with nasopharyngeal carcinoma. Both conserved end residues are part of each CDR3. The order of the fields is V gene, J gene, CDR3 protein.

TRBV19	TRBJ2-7	CASPSSNRDSNYEQYF
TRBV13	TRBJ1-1	CASSLTGWPEAFF
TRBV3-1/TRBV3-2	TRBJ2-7	CASRGWTGGHEQYF
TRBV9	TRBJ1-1	CASSVGPVNTEAFF
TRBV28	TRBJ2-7	CASNRLSYEQYF
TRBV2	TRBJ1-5	CASVARGYSNQPQHF
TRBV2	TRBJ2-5	CASSARVLQETQYF
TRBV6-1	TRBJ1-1	CASSEPFGEAFF
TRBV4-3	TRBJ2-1	CASSQEYNEQFF
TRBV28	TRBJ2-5	CASSLGRDPLGTQYF
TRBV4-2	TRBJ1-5	CASSRRTGGNQPQHF
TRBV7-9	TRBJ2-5	CASSILAGRETQYF
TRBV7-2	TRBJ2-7	CASSPVSGPSYEQYF
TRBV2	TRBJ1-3	CASLAGNTIYF
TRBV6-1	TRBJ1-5	CASSDRVTRGQPQHF
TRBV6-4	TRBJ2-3	CASSEGQGDADTQYF
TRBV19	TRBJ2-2	CASSIRTGKDGGELFF
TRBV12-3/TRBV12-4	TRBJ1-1	CASSLGNTEAFF
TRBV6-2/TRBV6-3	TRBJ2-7	CASSYGTGGYEQYF
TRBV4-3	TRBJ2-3	CASSPWMGGAVDTQYF
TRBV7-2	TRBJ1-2	CASSLAIRGGYTF
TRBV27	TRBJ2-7	CASSLGQGTYEQYF
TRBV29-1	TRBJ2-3	CSVELLAESTDTQYF
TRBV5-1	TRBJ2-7	CASIAQRGSSYEQYF
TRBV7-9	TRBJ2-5	CASSWSDIEYF
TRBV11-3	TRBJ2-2	CASSLVVGSGELFF
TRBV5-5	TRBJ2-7	CASSLGRLGPRSSYEQYF
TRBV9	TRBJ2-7	CASSPRGLRGSHEQYF
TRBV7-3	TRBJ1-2	CASSSPGANYGYTF
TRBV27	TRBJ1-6	CASRGEGSYNSPLHF
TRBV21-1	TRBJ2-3	CAAWVPGPDTQYF
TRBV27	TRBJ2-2	CASSISRTGELFF
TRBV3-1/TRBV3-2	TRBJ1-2	CASSQGGALEVGYTF
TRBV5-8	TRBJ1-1	CASSFHSTEAFF
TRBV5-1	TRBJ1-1	CASSLDKGSNTEAFF
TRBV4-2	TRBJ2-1	CASSQVGQYEQFF
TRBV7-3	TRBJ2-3	CASSLTGATTDTQYF